This T cell receptor beta chain was found in a study of T cell repertoires in ileal Crohn's disease. Germline-derived CDR1 and CDR2 are SGDLS and YYNGEE. The CDR3 is made up of 15 amino acids. With 4 bases clipped from V and 2 bases from J, the junction kept 6 bases outside the gene matches. In regard to this clone: Its specificity is not known.

Time point here: neoterminal ileum biopsy at postoperative endoscopy, about 6 months after surgery. General study findings and limits: Endoscopy was done a median approximately 6.9 months after surgery. Compared with CD4 T cells, sorted CD8 cells carried more expanded clones.

Assay used: immunoSEQ multiplex PCR; TCRdb lists only in-frame clones, some missing. This table has under 15,000 clones, roughly 80% appearing once. The V and J genes are TRBV9 and TRBJ1-3; 7 bases map to TRBD1. This TCR derives from an adult with Crohn's disease. Sequencing was done on a sample of ileal tissue. CDR3 sequence (DNA): TGTGCCAGCAGCCCTACAGGGGTCGCTGGAAACACCATATATTTT. Protein product: CASSPTGVAGNTIYF. The variable domain in full, with the rest retrieved from reference TRBV9 and TRBJ1-3, is DSGVTQTPKHLITATGQRVTLRCSPRSGDLSVYWYQQSLDQGLQFLIQYYNGEERAKGNILERFSAQQFPDLHSELNLSSLELGDSALYFCASSPTGVAGNTIYFGEGSWLTVV.